These 27 T cell receptor beta chains were all obtained from the same sample, sequenced in a study of blood T cell repertoires in COVID-19. Profiled with immunoSEQ multiplex PCR; TCRdb holds only in-frame clones, not every one. The table has 390,000 or so clones, about 89% seen once. The specimen sequenced was peripheral blood. Every receptor here comes from a woman aged 25 to 45 with COVID-19, enrolled during active disease.

The genes are TRBV10-1 and TRBJ1-6; no clear D. The V end was cut by 8 bases, the J end by 0 bases, with 20 bases between. The CDR3 covers 18 residues. Looked up from germline, CDR1 is WNHNN and CDR2 is SYGVQD (reference sequence). The chain's CDR3 is CASRIPTRPSSYNSPLHF. In DNA, the CDR3 is TGCGCCAGCCGGATCCCGACTCGACCTAGCTCCTATAATTCACCCCTCCACTTT.

The rearrangement joins TRBV24-1 to TRBJ2-2; D perhaps matches TRBD1 (6 bases). Between the trimmed V and J ends, which lost 9 bases and 0 bases, there was a span of 10 bases. Per the germline V gene, CDR1 is KGHDR and CDR2 is SFDVKD. This CDR3 comprises 14 residues. CDR3 loop: CATQGTSNTGELFF. CDR3 sequence (DNA): TGTGCCACCCAGGGGACATCGAACACCGGGGAGCTGTTTTTT.

In nucleotides, the CDR3 is TGCAGTGCTAGTCAGGGCGACTATGGCTACACCTTC. Translation gives CSASQGDYGYTF. This chain uses TRBV20-1 with TRBJ1-2; D perhaps matches TRBD1 (5 bases). The CDR3 has 12 amino acids. Per the germline V gene, CDR1 is DFQATT and CDR2 is SNEGSKA (reference sequence). Trimming removed 3 bases from V and 3 bases from J, with 8 bases in between.

The chain carries TRBV2 and TRBJ2-5; weak D call: TRBD2 (5 bases). Trimming pared 4 bases from V and 4 bases from J, leaving 7 bases between. Germline V gene data show CDR1 as SNHLY and CDR2 as FYNNEI. The CDR3 totals 12 residues. CDR3 DNA: TGTGCCAGCAGTGGGGAGACAGAGACCCAGTACTTC. Protein: CASSGETETQYF.

The V call is TRBV7-8, the J call TRBJ1-3; the D gene is possibly TRBD1 (5 bases). In germline, CDR1 is SGHVS, CDR2 FQNEAQ. The CDR3 consists of 15 residues. Trimming pared 4 bases from V and 3 bases from J, leaving 13 bases between. The CDR3 coding sequence is TGTGCCAGCAGCTGGGGGAGGGGTGATGGAAACACCATATATTTT. Encoded protein: CASSWGRGDGNTIYF.

The chain is built from TRBV27 and TRBJ2-7; 8 nucleotides align to TRBD1. The V gene's germline CDR1 is MNHEY and CDR2 SMNVEV (reference sequence). V trimming: 5 bases; J trimming: 3 bases; junction bases outside the gene matches: 6. The CDR3 sequence is 14 residues long. The CDR3 DNA follows: TGTGCCAGCAGTATCCAGGACAGGGTCTACGAGCAGTACTTC. Translated: CASSIQDRVYEQYF.

This chain joins TRBV7-9 and TRBJ1-1; 7 bases are a match to TRBD1. V was clipped by 4 bases and J by 0 bases; unmatched bases: 5. The germline gives CDR1 SEHNR, CDR2 FQNEAQ (reference sequence). The CDR3 has 15 amino acids. The CDR3 nucleotides read TGTGCCAGCAGCTCGAGGGACAGTTTGAACACTGAAGCTTTCTTT. As protein: CASSSRDSLNTEAFF.

The chain employs TRBV12-3 or TRBV12-4 and TRBJ1-2; D remains unclear. The length of the CDR3 is 12 residues. V lost 3 bases, J lost 8 bases, and 10 bases lay in between. The CDR3 coding sequence is TGTGCCAGCAGTTTGTCGCAGGCCGGCTACACCTTC. Protein sequence: CASSLSQAGYTF.

The rearrangement uses TRBV19 and TRBJ1-1; 7 bases agree with TRBD1. The CDR3 loop spans 16 amino acids. Germline lookup yields CDR1 LNHDA and CDR2 SQIVND (reference sequence). V dropped 7 bases and J dropped 0; count of bases not matched to a gene: 11. CDR3 DNA sequence: TGTGCCAGTACCATATCAGGGACAGCCTTGAACACTGAAGCTTTCTTT. Protein sequence: CASTISGTALNTEAFF.

The rearrangement links TRBV19 to TRBJ1-1; D might be TRBD1 (5 bases). CDR3 length: 16 residues. The germline V and J ends were trimmed by 5 bases and 0 bases, with 16 bases remaining between them. Looked up from germline, CDR1 is LNHDA and CDR2 is SQIVND (reference sequence). CDR3 in amino acids: CASSPLQGLVNTEAFF. CDR3 sequence (DNA): TGTGCCAGTAGTCCCCTCCAGGGCCTGGTGAACACTGAAGCTTTCTTT.

The rearrangement links TRBV4-3 to TRBJ1-1; D not certain. Trimming pared 4 bases from V and 1 base from J, leaving 13 bases between. The CDR3 has 15 residues. CDR1 and CDR2 (germline): LGHNA, YSLEER. This CDR3 reads CASSLQLGGNTEAFF. DNA for the CDR3: TGCGCCAGCAGCCTCCAATTGGGAGGGAACACTGAAGCTTTCTTT.

This chain connects TRBV10-3 to TRBJ2-5; 10 bases map to TRBD1. Germline V gene data show CDR1 as ENHRY and CDR2 as SYGVKD. The J segment lost 10 bases and the V segment lost 2 bases, leaving 10 bases of the junction unmatched. The CDR3 consists of 15 residues. The CDR3, as DNA: TGTGCCATCAGTGAGGGGCAAGGACAGGGGGGTAACCAGTACTTC. Translation gives CAISEGQGQGGNQYF.

V usage is TRBV7-6 and J usage is TRBJ1-3, with D possibly TRBD1 on 6 matching bases. Germline V gives CDR1 SGHVS, CDR2 FNYEAQ. Trimming shortened V by 4 bases and J by 4 bases, and 14 bases separated the two germline ends. The CDR3 is made up of 15 amino acids. The CDR3 sequence is CASSSDSLYGNTIYF. The CDR3 DNA reads TGTGCCAGCAGCTCGGACAGTCTTTACGGAAACACCATATATTTT.

The rearrangement links TRBV11-2 to TRBJ1-4, with a weak D call TRBD1 (6 bases). Germline lookup yields CDR1 SGHAT and CDR2 FQNNGV. V was clipped by 3 bases and J by 6 bases, with 14 bases between them. CDR3 size: 15 residues. CDR3 protein: CASSFGGAGDEKLFF. CDR3 in DNA: TGTGCCAGCAGCTTTGGGGGGGCTGGAGATGAAAAACTGTTTTTT.

Details on this clone: One end of the junction varies from germline; a read error may be responsible. This rearrangement joins TRBV24-1 to TRBJ2-3; 11 bases are shared with TRBD2. CDR1 is KGHDR, CDR2 SFDVKD, per germline. This CDR3 region has 13 residues. The CDR3 region has the DNA TGCTCAGTAGCGGGGGGGCAGTCAGATACGCAGTATTTT. Translation gives CSVAGGQSDTQYF.

This clone was recorded once. This chain uses TRBV7-2 with TRBJ1-2, with 7 bases that match TRBD1. V lost 4 bases, J lost 4 bases, and 9 bases stayed unmatched. CDR1 and CDR2 from the germline V gene are SGHTA and FQGNSA. The CDR3 totals 15 residues. The CDR3 protein is CASSSQGTPLYGYTF. The CDR3 bases are TGTGCCAGCAGCTCACAGGGGACGCCCCTCTATGGCTACACCTTC.

The table lists this clone with a count of one. The chain recombines TRBV7-2 with TRBJ2-1; possibly TRBD1 for D (5 bases). Germline CDR1 SGHTA, CDR2 FQGNSA. The germline V and J ends were trimmed by 5 bases and 8 bases, with 13 bases remaining between them. CDR3 length: 13 amino acids. CDR3 DNA sequence: TGTGCCAGCAGCACAAGGGGCGGCGATGAGCAGTTCTTC. It is translated as CASSTRGGDEQFF.

V and J are TRBV9 and TRBJ2-3, with D possibly matching TRBD2 (6 bases). V lost 10 bases to trimming and J lost 1 base, with 16 bases between them. The CDR3 length is 14 residues. CDR1 and CDR2 from the germline V gene are SGDLS and YYNGEE. The CDR3 nucleotides read TGTGCCTCCAGTCGGGCTAGCGGCACAGATACGCAGTATTTT. Residues: CASSRASGTDTQYF.

The V call is TRBV24-1, the J call TRBJ1-5; D gene uncertain. The V gene's germline CDR1 is KGHDR and CDR2 SFDVKD. The CDR3 is made up of 14 amino acids. The V end lost 6 bases, the J end lost 5 bases, and 13 bases lay between the germline ends. The CDR3 protein is CATSRYEGDQPQHF. CDR3 DNA: TGTGCCACCAGTAGGTATGAAGGAGATCAGCCCCAGCATTTT.

V and J are TRBV28 and TRBJ1-1; 12 bases fit TRBD1. The CDR3 totals 15 residues. Unmatched junction bases numbered 7, after V lost 5 bases and J lost 6 bases. The germline CDR1 and CDR2 sequences are MDHEN and SYDVKM. DNA of the CDR3: TGTGCCAGCAGTATAGGGACAGGGGGCGCCGCTGAAGCTTTCTTT. It translates to CASSIGTGGAAEAFF.

J is TRBJ1-6 and V is TRBV19; the D is unclear. Trimming took 6 bases from V and 9 from J, leaving 18 bases between them. Germline CDR1 is LNHDA and CDR2 is SQIVND (reference sequence). This CDR3 is 15 amino acids long. CDR3 nucleotide sequence: TGTGCCAGTAGAGCTGGGAGCCCAGGTGGTTCACCCCTCCACTTT. Amino acid sequence: CASRAGSPGGSPLHF. Using reference TRBV19 and TRBJ1-6 for the parts outside the CDR3, the full variable domain is DGGITQSPKYLFRKEGQNVTLSCEQNLNHDAMYWYRQDPGQGLRLIYYSQIVNDFQKGDIAEGYSVSREKKESFPLTVTSAQKNPTAFYLCASRAGSPGGSPLHFGNGTRLTVT.

The V call is TRBV3-1 (or the pseudogene TRBV3-2), the J call TRBJ1-3; no clear D gene. The V and J ends lost 0 bases and 0 bases respectively, with 6 bases between them. Germline lookup yields CDR1 LGHDT and CDR2 YNNKEL (reference sequence). This CDR3 is built from 15 residues. CDR3 coding DNA: TGTGCCAGCAGCCAAGACTACTACTCTGGAAACACCATATATTTT. Translation: CASSQDYYSGNTIYF.

The rearrangement uses TRBV28 and TRBJ2-5; maybe TRBD1 (7 bases). Trimming left V 4 bases short and J 5 bases short, with 14 bases between. The CDR3 extends over 14 amino acids. Looked up from germline, CDR1 is MDHEN and CDR2 is SYDVKM. CDR3 loop: CASSSTGAGETQYF. CDR3 coding DNA: TGTGCCAGCAGTTCCACAGGGGCGGGGGAGACCCAGTACTTC.

For this clone: A much larger clone differs from this one at a single base, so this may be a read error. The CDR3 DNA follows: TGCGCCAGCAGCTTGGGACAGAACACCGGGGAGCTGTTTTTT. Amino acid sequence: CASSLGQNTGELFF. This sequence joins TRBV5-1 and TRBJ2-2; D gene uncertain. The length of the CDR3 is 14 residues. CDR1 is SGHRS, CDR2 YFSETQ, per germline. V dropped 0 bases and J dropped 1 base, with 4 bases sitting between them.

The chain employs TRBV5-1 and TRBJ1-3; a weak D match, TRBD1 (6 bases). V lost 2 bases to trimming and J lost 4 bases, with 10 bases between them. CDR1 is SGHRS, CDR2 YFSETQ, per germline. The CDR3 sequence is 14 residues long. The CDR3 coding sequence is TGCGCCAGCAGCTTCTCAGGGGTGGGAAACACCATATATTTT. Its translation is CASSFSGVGNTIYF.

The gene calls are TRBV5-5 and TRBJ2-1, with 7 bases fitting TRBD2. The V gene's germline CDR1 is SGHKS and CDR2 YYEKEE (reference sequence). Trimming cost V 7 bases and J 6 bases; bases outside gene matches: 10. The CDR3 extends over 14 amino acids. The CDR3 spells CASVGRGQINEQFF. The CDR3, as DNA: TGTGCCAGCGTAGGGAGGGGCCAGATCAATGAGCAGTTCTTC.

V gene TRBV19 combines with J gene TRBJ1-4, with 7 bases matching TRBD1. Trimming at V came to 6 bases and at J to 7 bases, leaving 11 bases not matched to a gene. The CDR3 length is 15 residues. Germline CDR1 reads LNHDA; CDR2 reads SQIVND (reference sequence). CDR3: CASSGGKGASEKLFF. In nucleotides, the CDR3 is TGTGCCAGTAGCGGAGGGAAGGGGGCCAGTGAAAAACTGTTTTTT.